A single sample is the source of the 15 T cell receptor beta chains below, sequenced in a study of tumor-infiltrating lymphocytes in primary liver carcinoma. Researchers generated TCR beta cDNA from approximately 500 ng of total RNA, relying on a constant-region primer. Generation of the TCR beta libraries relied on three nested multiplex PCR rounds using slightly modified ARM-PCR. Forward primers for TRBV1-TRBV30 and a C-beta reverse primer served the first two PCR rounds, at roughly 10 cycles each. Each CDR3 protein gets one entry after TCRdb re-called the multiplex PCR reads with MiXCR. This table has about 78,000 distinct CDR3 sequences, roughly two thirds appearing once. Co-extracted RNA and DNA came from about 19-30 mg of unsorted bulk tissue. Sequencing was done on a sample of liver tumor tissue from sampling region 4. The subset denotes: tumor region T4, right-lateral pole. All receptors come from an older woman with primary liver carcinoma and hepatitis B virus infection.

DNA of the CDR3: TGTGCCGGCACCTCGGGGGGGGCTGGGGACACTGAAGCTTTCTTT. Encoded protein: CAGTSGGAGDTEAFF. V gene TRBV28 combines with J gene TRBJ1-1; D perhaps matches TRBD1 (6 bases). Trimming took off 11 bases at V and 3 bases at J, with 22 bases between the two ends. This CDR3 region has 15 residues. The V gene's germline CDR1 is MDHEN and CDR2 SYDVKM.

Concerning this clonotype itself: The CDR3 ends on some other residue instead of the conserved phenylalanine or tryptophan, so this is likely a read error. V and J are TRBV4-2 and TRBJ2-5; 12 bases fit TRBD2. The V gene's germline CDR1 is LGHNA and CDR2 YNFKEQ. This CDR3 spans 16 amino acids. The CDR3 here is CVSSQRASGREETQYL. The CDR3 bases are TGTGTCAGCAGCCAAAGGGCTAGCGGGAGGGAAGAGACCCAGTACTTA.

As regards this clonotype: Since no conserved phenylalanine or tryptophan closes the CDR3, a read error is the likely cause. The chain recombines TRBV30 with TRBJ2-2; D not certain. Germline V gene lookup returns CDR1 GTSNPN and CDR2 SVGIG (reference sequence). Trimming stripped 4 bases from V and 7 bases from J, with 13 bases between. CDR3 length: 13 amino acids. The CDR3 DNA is TGTGCCTGGAATGTAGATGGAATCGGGGAGCTGTTTTTA. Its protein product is CAWNVDGIGELFL.

The CDR3 loop reads CATSSPPGNLPYNEQFF. The CDR3 DNA reads as TGTGCCACCAGCAGCCCACCGGGGAATCTCCCCTACAATGAGCAGTTCTTC. The chain is built from TRBV15 and TRBJ2-1, with D possibly matching TRBD2 (5 bases). The germline CDR1 and CDR2 sequences are LNHNV and YYDKDF (reference sequence). The CDR3 totals 17 residues. The V end was cut by 3 bases, the J end by 2 bases, with 17 bases between.

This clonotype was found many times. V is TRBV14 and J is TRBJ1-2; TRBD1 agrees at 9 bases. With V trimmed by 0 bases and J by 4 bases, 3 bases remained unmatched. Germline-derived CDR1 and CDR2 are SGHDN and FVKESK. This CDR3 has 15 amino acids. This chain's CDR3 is CASSQDTGGVYGYTF. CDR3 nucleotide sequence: TGTGCCAGCAGCCAAGATACAGGGGGCGTCTATGGCTACACCTTC.

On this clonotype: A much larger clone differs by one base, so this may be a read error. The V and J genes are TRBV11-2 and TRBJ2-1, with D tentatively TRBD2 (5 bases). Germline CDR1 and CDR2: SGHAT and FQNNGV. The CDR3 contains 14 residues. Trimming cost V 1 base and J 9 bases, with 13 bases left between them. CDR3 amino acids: CASSLAGWSPEQFF. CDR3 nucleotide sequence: TGTGCCAGCAGCTTAGCGGGATGGTCGCCTGAGCAGTTCTTC. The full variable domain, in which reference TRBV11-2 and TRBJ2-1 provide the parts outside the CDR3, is EAGVAQSPRYKIIEKRQSVAFWCNPISGHATLYWYQQILGQGPKLLIQFQNNGVVDDSQLPKDRFSAERLKGVDSTLKIQPAKLEDSAVYLCASSLAGWSPEQFFGPGTRLTVL.

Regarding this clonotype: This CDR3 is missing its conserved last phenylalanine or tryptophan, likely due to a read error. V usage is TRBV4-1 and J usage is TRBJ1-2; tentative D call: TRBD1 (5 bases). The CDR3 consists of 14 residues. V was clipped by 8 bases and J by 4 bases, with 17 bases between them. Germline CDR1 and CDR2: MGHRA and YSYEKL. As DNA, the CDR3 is TGCGCCAGCTGCCCCGGGGGAGGAGGCTATGGCTACACCTCC. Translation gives CASCPGGGGYGYTS.

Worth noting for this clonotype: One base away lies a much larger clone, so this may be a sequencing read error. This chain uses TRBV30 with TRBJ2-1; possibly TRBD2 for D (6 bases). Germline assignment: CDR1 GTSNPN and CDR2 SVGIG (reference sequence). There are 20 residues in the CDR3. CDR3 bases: TGTGCCTGGACCCCCTCCCGGGGCGGGAAAGTTTTGTTCGGCTACAATGAGCAGCTCTTC. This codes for CAWTPSRGGKVLFGYNEQLF.

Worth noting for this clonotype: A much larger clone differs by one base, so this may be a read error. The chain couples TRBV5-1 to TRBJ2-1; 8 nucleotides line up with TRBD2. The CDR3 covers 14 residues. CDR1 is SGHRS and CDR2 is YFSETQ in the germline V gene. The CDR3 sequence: CTSSLGSGRDEQFF. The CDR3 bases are TGCACCAGCAGCTTGGGCTCCGGGAGGGATGAGCAGTTCTTC.

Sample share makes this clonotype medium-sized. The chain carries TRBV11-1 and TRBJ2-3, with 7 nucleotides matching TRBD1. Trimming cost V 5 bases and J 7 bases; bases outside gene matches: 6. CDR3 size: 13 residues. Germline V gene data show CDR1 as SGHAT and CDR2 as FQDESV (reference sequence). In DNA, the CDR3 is TGTGCCAGCAGCCCTGACAGGGAAAATACGCAGTATTTT. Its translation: CASSPDRENTQYF.

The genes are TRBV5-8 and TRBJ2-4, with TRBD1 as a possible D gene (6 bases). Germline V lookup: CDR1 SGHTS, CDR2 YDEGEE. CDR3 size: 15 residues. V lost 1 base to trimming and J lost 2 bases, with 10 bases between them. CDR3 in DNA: TGTGCCAGCAGCTTGCGACAGGTGTCCAAAAACATTCAGTACTTC. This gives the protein CASSLRQVSKNIQYF.

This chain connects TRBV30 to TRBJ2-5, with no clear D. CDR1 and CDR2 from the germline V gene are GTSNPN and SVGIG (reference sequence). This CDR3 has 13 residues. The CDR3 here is CTRSGITRETQYF. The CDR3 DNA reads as TGTACCCGGAGTGGTATTACCCGGGAGACCCAGTACTTC.

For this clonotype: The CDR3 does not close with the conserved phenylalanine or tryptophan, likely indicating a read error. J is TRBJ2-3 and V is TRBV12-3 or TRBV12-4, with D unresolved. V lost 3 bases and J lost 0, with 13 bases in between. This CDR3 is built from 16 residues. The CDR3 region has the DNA TGTGCCAGCAGTTTGCTGAGAGACACTAGCACAGATACGCAGTATCTT. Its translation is CASSLLRDTSTDTQYL.

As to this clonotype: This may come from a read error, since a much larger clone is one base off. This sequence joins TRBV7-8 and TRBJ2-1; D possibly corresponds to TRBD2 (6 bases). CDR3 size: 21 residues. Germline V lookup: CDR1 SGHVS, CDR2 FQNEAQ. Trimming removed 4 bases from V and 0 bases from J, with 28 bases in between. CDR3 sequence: CASSSIIISNGGRISYNEQFF. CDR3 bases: TGTGCCAGCAGCTCTATAATTATTTCTAACGGGGGAAGAATCTCCTACAATGAGCAGTTCTTC.

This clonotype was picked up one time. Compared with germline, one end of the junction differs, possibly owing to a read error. The CDR3 DNA sequence: TGTGCCACCAGTGAGGGTAGCGGGAGCGGTGATAATGAACAGTTCTTC. This gives the protein CATSEGSGSGDNEQFF. The chain is built from TRBV10-3 and TRBJ2-1; 9 nucleotides agree with TRBD2. CDR1 and CDR2 from the germline V gene are ENHRY and SYGVKD. This CDR3 is 16 amino acids long.